The 21 T cell receptor beta chains listed next were all sequenced from one sample in a study of blood T cell repertoires in COVID-19. Sequencing used immunoSEQ multiplex PCR; TCRdb keeps in-frame clones, though not all of them. Of about 39,000 clones listed, 80% to 90% are singletons. The specimen sequenced was peripheral blood. The source of these receptors is a human donor in a cohort sampled during active or convalescent COVID-19. The donor label of this sample is uncertain.

The CDR3 spells CASSYSGATNEKLFF. In DNA form, the CDR3 reads TGTGCCAGCAGTTACTCAGGGGCAACTAATGAAAAACTGTTTTTT. The gene calls are TRBV6-5 and TRBJ1-4, with a weak D call TRBD1 (5 bases). The CDR3 extends over 15 amino acids. V was shortened by 0 bases and J by 0 bases, with 5 bases between the two germline ends. Germline values: CDR1 MNHEY, CDR2 SVGAGI.

This clone turned up a few times. The V call is TRBV19, the J call TRBJ2-7; 11 nucleotides match TRBD2. The CDR3 totals 17 residues. The junction had 11 bases not matched to a gene; V was cut back by 5 bases and J by 2 bases. Germline CDR1 and CDR2: LNHDA and SQIVND (reference sequence). CDR3 loop: CASSVRLSGRAAYEQYF. The CDR3 DNA reads TGTGCCAGTAGTGTCCGACTTAGCGGGAGGGCCGCCTACGAGCAGTACTTC. The full variable domain, rest sourced from reference TRBV19 and TRBJ2-7, is DGGITQSPKYLFRKEGQNVTLSCEQNLNHDAMYWYRQDPGQGLRLIYYSQIVNDFQKGDIAEGYSVSREKKESFPLTVTSAQKNPTAFYLCASSVRLSGRAAYEQYFGPGTRLTVT.

The chain has TRBV14 and TRBJ1-1; 8 nucleotides match TRBD1. The CDR3 loop spans 15 amino acids. Losses at the gene ends were 2 bases for V and 2 bases for J; bases not matched to a gene: 4. Germline V lookup: CDR1 SGHDN, CDR2 FVKESK. The CDR3, as DNA: TGTGCCAGCAGCCAATGGTCAGGGGGCAACACTGAAGCTTTCTTT. This gives the protein CASSQWSGGNTEAFF.

V usage is TRBV2 and J usage is TRBJ2-7; perhaps TRBD2 as D (6 bases). CDR1 SNHLY and CDR2 FYNNEI come from the germline V gene. V lost 4 bases and J lost 0, with 19 bases in between. This CDR3 spans 17 amino acids. CDR3 residues: CASSATPGGRPSYEQYF. The CDR3 DNA is TGTGCCAGCAGTGCCACCCCAGGAGGGAGGCCCTCCTACGAGCAGTACTTC.

The rearrangement joins TRBV27 to TRBJ1-2; 7 nucleotides align to TRBD1. J lost 4 bases, V lost 6 bases, and 8 bases had no gene match. Per germline, CDR1 MNHEY and CDR2 SMNVEV (reference sequence). The length of the CDR3 is 14 residues. Here the CDR3 DNA reads TGTGCCAGCAGGACGACAGGGACGGGCTATGGCTACACCTTC. Translating gives CASRTTGTGYGYTF.

This chain joins TRBV4-3 and TRBJ2-2; 7 bases map to TRBD2. The CDR3 covers 18 residues. In germline, CDR1 is LGHNA, CDR2 YSLEER. V lost 0 bases to trimming and J lost 0 bases; unmatched junction nucleotides: 7. CDR3 nucleotide sequence: TGCGCCAGCAGCCAAGATGCAGCGGGAATAACGAACACCGGGGAGCTGTTTTTT. Its protein is CASSQDAAGITNTGELFF.

The chain recombines TRBV5-4 with TRBJ2-1, with TRBD2 matching 7 bases. Losses at the gene ends were 2 bases for V and 2 bases for J; bases not matched to a gene: 4. Germline assignment: CDR1 SGHNT and CDR2 YYREEE (reference sequence). This CDR3 is 15 amino acids long. For the CDR3, the DNA is TGTGCCAGCAGCTTTGGGGCGGGAGCCTACAATGAGCAGTTCTTC. This translates into CASSFGAGAYNEQFF.

In its sample, this clone was seen once. The rearrangement uses TRBV19 and TRBJ1-4; TRBD1 aligns across 12 bases. The junction had 7 bases not matched to a gene; V was cut back by 11 bases and J by 0 bases. Germline values: CDR1 LNHDA, CDR2 SQIVND (reference sequence). The CDR3 is made up of 16 amino acids. The CDR3 region has the DNA TGTGCCCATCGCCGGGACAGGGGGCCAACTAATGAAAAACTGTTTTTT. Its protein is CAHRRDRGPTNEKLFF.

Only one count was recorded for this clone. J is TRBJ2-5 and V is TRBV5-1, with TRBD1 identical over 12 bases. The V segment lost 0 bases and the J segment 5 bases; nucleotides outside the gene matches: 5. Germline lookup yields CDR1 SGHRS and CDR2 YFSETQ. This CDR3 is 16 amino acids long. CDR3 DNA sequence: TGCGCCAGCAGCTTGGAGGGACAGGGGGCGTATGAGACCCAGTACTTC. Translating it yields CASSLEGQGAYETQYF.

V gene TRBV6-5 combines with J gene TRBJ2-7; no definite D call. This CDR3 region has 11 residues. Per the germline V gene, CDR1 is MNHEY and CDR2 is SVGAGI. V shed 8 bases and J shed 4 bases, with 9 bases lying between them. CDR3 loop: CASCNKYEQYF. As DNA, the CDR3 is TGTGCCAGCTGCAACAAATACGAGCAGTACTTC.

This clone was counted between two and nine times. The junction does not match germline at one end; this may be a read error. The chain joins TRBV27 to TRBJ2-1; the match to TRBD1 covers 7 bases. CDR1 and CDR2 (germline): MNHEY, SMNVEV (reference sequence). The CDR3 runs 13 residues. The CDR3 reads CASSLKGGLKGVF. DNA for the CDR3: TGTGCCAGCAGTTTAAAAGGGGGCCTAAAGGGTGTCTTC.

This chain uses TRBV21-1 with TRBJ1-5; the tabulated D call, TRBD1, remains unverified against the DNA. TRBV21-1 is given as a pseudogene. The CDR3 is 16 residues long. CDR3 protein: CASSKEDRELGQPQHF. As DNA, the CDR3 is TGTGCCAGCAGCAAAGAAGACAGGGAACTAGGGCAGCCCCAGCATTTT.

The V call is TRBV7-9, the J call TRBJ1-2; TRBD1 matches 8 bases. Germline V gene sequence: CDR1 SEHNR, CDR2 FQNEAQ (reference sequence). The CDR3 is 13 residues long. J lost 6 bases, V lost 5 bases, and 5 bases had no gene match. The DNA of the CDR3 is TGTGCCAGCAGCCCTGGACAGGGTCATGGCTACACCTTC. It encodes CASSPGQGHGYTF.

This clone was detected ten times or more. The rearrangement joins TRBV3-1 (or the pseudogene TRBV3-2) to TRBJ2-7; TRBD2 aligns across 10 bases. This CDR3 comprises 16 residues. V was pared by 2 bases and J by 3 bases, with 7 bases of the junction left unmatched. Germline lookup yields CDR1 LGHDT and CDR2 YNNKEL (reference sequence). Here the CDR3 reads CASSQWETSGYYEQYF. The CDR3 nucleotides are TGTGCCAGCAGCCAATGGGAGACTAGCGGGTACTACGAGCAGTACTTC.

The CDR3 sequence is CASSQSRETSSGNTIYF. CDR3 nucleotide sequence: TGCGCCAGCAGTCAATCCCGGGAGACCAGCTCTGGAAACACCATATATTTT. This chain links TRBV23-1 with TRBJ1-3; D not certain. TRBV23-1 is reported as an ORF; its role is uncertain. Trimming took off 0 bases at V and 0 bases at J, with 12 bases between the two ends. The CDR3 has 17 amino acids.

The V and J genes are TRBV29-1 and TRBJ1-2; 7 positions agree with TRBD1. Germline trimming cut 6 bases from V and 4 bases from J; bases unmatched to any gene: 5. The CDR3 is 12 residues long. Per the germline V gene, CDR1 is SQVTM and CDR2 is ANQGSEA. The CDR3: CSVGDSLYGYTF. DNA for the CDR3: TGCAGCGTAGGGGACAGCCTCTATGGCTACACCTTC.

This rearrangement joins TRBV5-6 to TRBJ1-3; D call uncertain. V gave up 4 bases and J gave up 8 bases, with 22 bases separating them. CDR3 length equals 16 residues. Germline-derived CDR1 and CDR2 are SGHDT and YYEEEE. The CDR3 DNA follows: TGTGCCAGCAGCATCTCGGGGATTAGGTCCGGGGACACCATATATTTT. This codes for CASSISGIRSGDTIYF.

V gene TRBV11-2 combines with J gene TRBJ2-3; the match to TRBD2 covers 9 bases. The CDR3 length is 15 residues. Germline lookup yields CDR1 SGHAT and CDR2 FQNNGV. Trimming removed 5 bases from V and 2 bases from J; junction bases left unmatched: 5. DNA for the CDR3: TGTGCCAGCAGCCTGGCGGGACTAGCCACAGATACGCAGTATTTT. Its translation is CASSLAGLATDTQYF. The entire variable domain, with the rest obtained from reference TRBV11-2 and TRBJ2-3, is as follows: EAGVAQSPRYKIIEKRQSVAFWCNPISGHATLYWYQQILGQGPKLLIQFQNNGVVDDSQLPKDRFSAERLKGVDSTLKIQPAKLEDSAVYLCASSLAGLATDTQYFGPGTRLTVL.

The sample holds many counts of this clone. V gene TRBV19 combines with J gene TRBJ2-7; a possible D gene is TRBD1 (6 bases). Trimming cost V 4 bases and J 5 bases, with 9 bases left between them. The CDR3 runs to 12 residues. CDR1 and CDR2 from the germline V gene are LNHDA and SQIVND (reference sequence). The CDR3 DNA reads as TGTGCCAGTAGTACCGACAGGAACGAGCAGTACTTC. This gives the protein CASSTDRNEQYF.

The V and J genes are TRBV7-6 and TRBJ2-5; D possibly corresponds to TRBD2 (6 bases). V shed 3 bases and J shed 0 bases, with 11 bases lying between them. The length of the CDR3 is 15 residues. CDR1 and CDR2 (germline): SGHVS, FNYEAQ. The CDR3: CASSFRGLYQETQYF. In nucleotides, the CDR3 is TGTGCCAGCAGCTTCCGGGGACTCTACCAAGAGACCCAGTACTTC. The whole variable domain, remainder taken from reference TRBV7-6 and TRBJ2-5, is GAGVSQSPRYKVTKRGQDVALRCDPISGHVSLYWYRQALGQGPEFLTYFNYEAQQDKSGLPNDRFSAERPEGSISTLTIQRTEQRDSAMYRCASSFRGLYQETQYFGPGTRLLVL.

The DNA for the CDR3 is TGTGCCAGCAGCTTACACAGCTACGAGCAGTACTTC. It translates to CASSLHSYEQYF. The chain joins TRBV7-9 to TRBJ2-7; D call uncertain. The CDR3 consists of 12 residues. V was pared by 2 bases and J by 3 bases, with 5 bases between. Germline-derived CDR1 and CDR2 are SEHNR and FQNEAQ (reference sequence).